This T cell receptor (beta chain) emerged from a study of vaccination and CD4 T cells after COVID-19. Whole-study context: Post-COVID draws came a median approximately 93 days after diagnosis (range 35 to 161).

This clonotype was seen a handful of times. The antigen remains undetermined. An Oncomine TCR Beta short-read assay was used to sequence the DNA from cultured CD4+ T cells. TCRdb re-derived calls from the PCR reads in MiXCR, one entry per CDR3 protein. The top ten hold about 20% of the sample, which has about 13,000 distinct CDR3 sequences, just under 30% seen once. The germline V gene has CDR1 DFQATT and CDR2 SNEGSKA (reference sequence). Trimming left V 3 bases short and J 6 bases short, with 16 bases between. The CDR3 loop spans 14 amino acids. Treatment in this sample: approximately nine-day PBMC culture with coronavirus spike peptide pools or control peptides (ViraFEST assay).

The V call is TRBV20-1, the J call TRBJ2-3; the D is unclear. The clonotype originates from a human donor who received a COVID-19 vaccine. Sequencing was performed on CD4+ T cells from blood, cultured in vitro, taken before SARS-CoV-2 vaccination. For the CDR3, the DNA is TGCAGTGCTAGCCCGGGTACCGAACCGGATACGCAGTATTTT. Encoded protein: CSASPGTEPDTQYF.